The clone carrying this T cell receptor (beta chain) has just a few counts. Antigen: not known. The time point here: persistent/refractory GD, antithyroid drugs over 5 years with positive TRAb. Generation of the TCR library employed RNA extracted from PBMCs. Investigators prepared the TCR beta libraries by applying iRepertoire HTBI primers and Arm-PCR of CDR3 regions. One entry per CDR3 protein, called by TCRdb with MiXCR from the multiplex PCR reads. The sample lists about 660,000 distinct CDR3 sequences; roughly 30% were seen once. This record comes from a study of regulatory T cells in long-lasting Graves disease. Study-wide results and caveats: Persistent disease favored TRBV28, TRBJ1-2 and TRBJ2-5. Accuracy was perhaps lowered by the small sample size.

The CDR3 loop spans 14 amino acids. Germline CDR1 and CDR2: DFQATT and SNEGSKA (reference sequence). The V gene lost 3 bases and the J gene lost 4 bases, with 10 bases spanning the gap. The sample was peripheral blood mononuclear cells (PBMCs), taken when the disease was refractory, from a patient treated with antithyroid drugs. The chain has TRBV20-1 and TRBJ1-6; the D is unclear. This clonotype originated in a female donor with Graves disease. CDR3 coding DNA: TGCAGTGCTAGGAGTTCCCGATATAATTCACCCCTCCACTTT. This sequence encodes CSARSSRYNSPLHF.